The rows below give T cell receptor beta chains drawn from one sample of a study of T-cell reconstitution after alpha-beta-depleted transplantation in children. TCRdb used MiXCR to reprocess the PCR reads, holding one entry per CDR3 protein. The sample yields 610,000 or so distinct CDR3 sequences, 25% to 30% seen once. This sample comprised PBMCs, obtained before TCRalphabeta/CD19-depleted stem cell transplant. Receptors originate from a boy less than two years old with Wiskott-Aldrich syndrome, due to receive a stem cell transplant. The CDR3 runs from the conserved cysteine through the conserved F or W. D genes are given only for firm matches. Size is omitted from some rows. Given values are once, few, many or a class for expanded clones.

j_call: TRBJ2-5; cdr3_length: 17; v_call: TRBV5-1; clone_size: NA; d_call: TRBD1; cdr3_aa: CASSLAFLRTGEETQYF; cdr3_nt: TGCGCCAGCAGCTTGGCATTTCTTCGGACAGGGGAAGAGACCCAGTACTTC
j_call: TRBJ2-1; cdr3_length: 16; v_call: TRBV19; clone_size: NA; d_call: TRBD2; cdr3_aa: CASTGTSGRSYNEQFF; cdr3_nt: TGTGCCAGCACCGGGACTAGCGGACGCTCCTACAATGAGCAGTTCTTC
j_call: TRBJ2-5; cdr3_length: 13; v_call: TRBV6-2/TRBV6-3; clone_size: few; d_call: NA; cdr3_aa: CASRREAQETQYF; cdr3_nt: TGTGCCAGCAGAAGAGAGGCACAAGAGACCCAGTACTTC
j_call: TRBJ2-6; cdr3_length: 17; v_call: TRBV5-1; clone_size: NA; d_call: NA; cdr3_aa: CASSLGPTASGANVLTF; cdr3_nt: TGCGCCAGCAGCTTGGGCCCTACGGCCTCGGGGGCCAACGTCCTGACTTTC
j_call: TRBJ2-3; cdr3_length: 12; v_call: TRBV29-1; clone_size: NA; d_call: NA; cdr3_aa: CSAGEMRLLQYF; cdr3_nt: TGCAGCGCTGGCGAGATGCGTCTACTGCAGTATTTT
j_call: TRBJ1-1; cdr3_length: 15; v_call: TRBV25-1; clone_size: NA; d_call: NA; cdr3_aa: CASSPQLGGRSEAFF; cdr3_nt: TGTGCCAGCAGTCCCCAGTTGGGGGGGCGATCTGAAGCTTTCTTT
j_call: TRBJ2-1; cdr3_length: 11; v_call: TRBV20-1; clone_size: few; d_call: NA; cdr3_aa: CSAPLYNEQFF; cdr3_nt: TGCAGTGCCCCCCTATACAATGAGCAGTTCTTC
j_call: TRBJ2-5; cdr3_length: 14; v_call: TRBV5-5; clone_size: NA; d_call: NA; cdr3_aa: CASSLSVRQETQYF; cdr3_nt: TGTGCCAGCAGCTTATCGGTGCGACAAGAGACCCAGTACTTC
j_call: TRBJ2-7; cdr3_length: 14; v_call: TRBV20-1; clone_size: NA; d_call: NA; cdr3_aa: CSARDVQGIYEQYF; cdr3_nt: TGCAGTGCTAGAGATGTTCAGGGGATTTACGAGCAGTACTTC
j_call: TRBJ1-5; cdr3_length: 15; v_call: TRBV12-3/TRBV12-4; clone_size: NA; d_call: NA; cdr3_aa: CASSPDPGVNQPQHF; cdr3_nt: TGTGCCAGCAGCCCAGACCCAGGGGTCAATCAGCCCCAGCATTTT
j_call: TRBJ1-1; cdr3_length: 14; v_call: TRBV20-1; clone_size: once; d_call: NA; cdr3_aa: CSARDRQGLLEAFF; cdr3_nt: TGCAGTGCTAGAGATAGGCAGGGCCTACTTGAAGCTTTCTTT
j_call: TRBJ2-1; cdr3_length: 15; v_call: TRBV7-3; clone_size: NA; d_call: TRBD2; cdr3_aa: CASSLTSSGYNEQFF; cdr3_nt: TGTGCCAGCAGCTTAACTTCTAGCGGTTACAATGAGCAGTTCTTC
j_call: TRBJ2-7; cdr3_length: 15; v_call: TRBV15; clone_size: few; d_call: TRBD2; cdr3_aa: CATSRVAGPVYEQYF; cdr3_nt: TGTGCCACCAGCAGGGTAGCGGGACCAGTCTACGAGCAGTACTTC
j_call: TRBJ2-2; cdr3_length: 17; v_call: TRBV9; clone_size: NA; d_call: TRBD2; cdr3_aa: CASSSGLAGAHTGELFF; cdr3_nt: TGTGCCAGCAGCTCCGGACTAGCGGGAGCCCACACCGGGGAGCTGTTTTTT
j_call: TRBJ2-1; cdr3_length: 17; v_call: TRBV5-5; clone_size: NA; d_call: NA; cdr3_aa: CASSFWGPGEVYNEQFF; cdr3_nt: TGTGCCAGCAGCTTCTGGGGGCCGGGAGAGGTGTACAATGAGCAGTTCTTC
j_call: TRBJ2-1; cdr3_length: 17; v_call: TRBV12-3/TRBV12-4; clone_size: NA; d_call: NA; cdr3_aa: CASSLAGGRYPLYEQFF; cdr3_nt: TGTGCCAGCAGTTTAGCGGGAGGTCGGTACCCCCTGTATGAGCAGTTCTTC
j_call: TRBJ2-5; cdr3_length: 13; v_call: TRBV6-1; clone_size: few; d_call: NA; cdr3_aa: CASSVLREETQYF; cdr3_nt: TGTGCCAGCAGTGTCCTCAGGGAAGAGACCCAGTACTTC
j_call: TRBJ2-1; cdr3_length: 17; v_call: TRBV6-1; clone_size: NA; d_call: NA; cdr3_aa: CASSRNLGADPYNEQFF; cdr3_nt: TGTGCCAGCAGCCGCAACCTCGGGGCAGACCCGTACAATGAGCAGTTCTTC
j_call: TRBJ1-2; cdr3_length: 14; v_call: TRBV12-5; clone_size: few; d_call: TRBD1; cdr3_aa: CASGRTGSNYGYTF; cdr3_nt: TGTGCTAGTGGTCGGACAGGGTCTAACTATGGCTACACCTTC
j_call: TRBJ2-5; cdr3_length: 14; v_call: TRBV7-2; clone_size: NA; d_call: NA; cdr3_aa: CASSPRRAWETQYF; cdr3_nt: TGTGCCAGCAGCCCCCGGAGGGCCTGGGAGACCCAGTACTTC
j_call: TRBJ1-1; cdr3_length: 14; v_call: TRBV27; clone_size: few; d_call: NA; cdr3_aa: CASSLRGMGTEAFF; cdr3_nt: TGTGCCAGCAGTTTAAGGGGGATGGGAACTGAAGCTTTCTTT
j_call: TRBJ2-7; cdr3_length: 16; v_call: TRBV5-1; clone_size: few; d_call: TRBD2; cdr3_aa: CASSRTAAGGHDEQYF; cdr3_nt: TGCGCCAGCAGCCGGACCGCTGCGGGAGGGCACGACGAGCAGTACTTC
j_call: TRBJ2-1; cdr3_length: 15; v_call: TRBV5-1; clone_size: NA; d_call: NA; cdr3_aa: CASVIQGTSDNEQFF; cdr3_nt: TGCGCCAGTGTAATTCAGGGGACTTCCGACAATGAGCAGTTCTTC
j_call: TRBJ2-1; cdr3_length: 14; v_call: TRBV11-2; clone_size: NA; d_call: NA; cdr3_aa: CASSLTGTIHEQFF; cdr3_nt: TGTGCCAGCAGCTTAACTGGGACCATACATGAGCAGTTCTTC
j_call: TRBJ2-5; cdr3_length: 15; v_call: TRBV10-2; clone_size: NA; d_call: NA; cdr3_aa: CASSEVDQKKETQYF; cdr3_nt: TGCGCCAGCAGTGAGGTCGACCAGAAAAAAGAGACCCAGTACTTC
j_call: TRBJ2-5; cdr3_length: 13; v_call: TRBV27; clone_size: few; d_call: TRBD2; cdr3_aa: CASGGRAGETQYF; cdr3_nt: TGTGCCAGCGGCGGGAGGGCCGGAGAGACCCAGTACTTC
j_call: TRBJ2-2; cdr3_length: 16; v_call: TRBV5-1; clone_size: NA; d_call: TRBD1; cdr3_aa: CASSPRTGATTGELFF; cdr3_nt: TGCGCCAGCAGCCCCCGGACAGGGGCGACTACCGGGGAGCTGTTTTTT
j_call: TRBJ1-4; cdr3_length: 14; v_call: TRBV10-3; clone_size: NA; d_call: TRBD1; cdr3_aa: CAISAGQANEKLFF; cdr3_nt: TGTGCCATCAGCGCGGGACAGGCTAATGAAAAACTGTTTTTT
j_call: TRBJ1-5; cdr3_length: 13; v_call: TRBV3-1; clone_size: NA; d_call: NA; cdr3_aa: CASGFRGNQPQHF; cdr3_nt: TGTGCCAGCGGCTTCAGGGGCAATCAGCCCCAGCATTTT
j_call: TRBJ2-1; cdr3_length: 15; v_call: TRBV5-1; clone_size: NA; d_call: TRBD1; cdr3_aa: CASSSTGTGGDEQFF; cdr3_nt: TGCGCCAGCAGCTCAACCGGGACAGGGGGAGATGAGCAGTTCTTC